What follows are 9 T cell receptor beta chains derived from one specimen sequenced in a study of somatic mutations in cytotoxic T cells in rheumatoid arthritis. Clones were sequenced by immunoSEQ multiplex PCR, and TCRdb holds only the in-frame ones, with some missing. The data contain 30,000 to 45,000 clones, roughly four fifths of them singletons. Sequencing used CD8+ T cells sorted from blood. The origin of the receptors is a man aged 40-49 years in good health.

This chain links TRBV27 with TRBJ1-2, with D tentatively TRBD1 (6 bases). Trimming stripped 1 base from V and 5 bases from J, with 23 bases between. The length of the CDR3 is 18 residues. Germline lookup yields CDR1 MNHEY and CDR2 SMNVEV (reference sequence). The CDR3 bases are TGTGCCAGCAGTTTATATGTCGGGGAGGGGGAGAGAGGGTATGGCTACACCTTC. Translated: CASSLYVGEGERGYGYTF.

The chain combines TRBV5-1 with TRBJ2-1; the D gene is possibly TRBD2 (5 bases). The germline V gene encodes CDR1 SGHRS and CDR2 YFSETQ. The CDR3 length is 16 residues. Trimming cost V 0 bases and J 4 bases, with 14 bases left between them. As DNA, the CDR3 is TGCGCCAGCAGCTTGGCCGGAGCGGACTTTTACAATGAGCAGTTCTTC. This codes for CASSLAGADFYNEQFF.

This clone came up once. The rearrangement links TRBV27 to TRBJ2-6, with D unresolved. The germline V gene has CDR1 MNHEY and CDR2 SMNVEV (reference sequence). Trimming shortened V by 0 bases and J by 1 base, and 31 bases separated the two germline ends. The length of the CDR3 is 24 residues. CDR3 bases: TGTGCCAGCAGTTTATCCCCCATTTCGCGAGCGCAGGATCCTTTTTTATCTGGGGCCAACGTCCTGACTTTC. This translates into CASSLSPISRAQDPFLSGANVLTF.

This clone was picked up a small number of times. This rearrangement joins TRBV5-4 to TRBJ2-3; D ambiguous. The V gene's germline CDR1 is SGHNT and CDR2 YYREEE (reference sequence). The CDR3 loop spans 13 amino acids. Trimming took off 4 bases at V and 0 bases at J, with 6 bases between the two ends. The CDR3 reads CASSPTSTDTQYF. For the CDR3, the DNA is TGTGCCAGCAGCCCTACTAGCACAGATACGCAGTATTTT.

The V gene is TRBV19, the J gene TRBJ2-2; the D is unclear. CDR3 length equals 13 residues. Trimming took 6 bases from V and 0 from J, leaving 5 bases between them. CDR1 and CDR2 from the germline V gene are LNHDA and SQIVND (reference sequence). The CDR3 loop is CASSHSNTGELFF. In nucleotides, the CDR3 is TGTGCCAGTAGCCACTCGAACACCGGGGAGCTGTTTTTT.

The V and J genes are TRBV6-1 and TRBJ1-1; D is possibly TRBD1 (6 bases). Germline CDR1 reads MNHNS; CDR2 reads SASEGT. V was clipped by 4 bases and J by 3 bases, with 12 bases between them. The CDR3 covers 14 residues. The CDR3 region is CASSVSDSYTEAFF. CDR3 DNA sequence: TGTGCCAGCAGTGTCTCGGACAGCTACACTGAAGCTTTCTTT.

This chain connects TRBV27 to TRBJ2-7, with a weak D call TRBD2 (6 bases). The V end was cut by 7 bases, the J end by 4 bases, with 14 bases between. Germline CDR1 is MNHEY and CDR2 is SMNVEV (reference sequence). This CDR3 has 13 residues. The CDR3 protein is CASKAGNGYEQYF. The CDR3 region has the DNA TGTGCCAGCAAGGCGGGGAACGGTTACGAGCAGTACTTC.

The V and J genes are TRBV27 and TRBJ2-5, with 7 bases identical to TRBD2. V lost 10 bases, J lost 2 bases, and 13 bases stayed unmatched. Per the germline V gene, CDR1 is MNHEY and CDR2 is SMNVEV (reference sequence). This CDR3 comprises 15 residues. CDR3 nucleotides: TGTGCCACCAGGCCTTGGAGCGGGAATCAAGAGACCCAGTACTTC. Translated: CATRPWSGNQETQYF.

The chain is built from TRBV5-4 and TRBJ2-7; 9 positions agree with TRBD1. The CDR3 sequence is 13 residues long. Unmatched junction bases numbered 1, after V lost 4 bases and J lost 2 bases. In germline, CDR1 is SGHNT, CDR2 YYREEE (reference sequence). The CDR3 region is CASSRDRAYEQYF. For the CDR3, the DNA is TGTGCCAGCAGCCGGGACAGGGCCTACGAGCAGTACTTC. The whole variable domain, remainder taken from reference TRBV5-4 and TRBJ2-7, is ETGVTQSPTHLIKTRGQQVTLRCSSQSGHNTVSWYQQALGQGPQFIFQYYREEENGRGNFPPRFSGLQFPNYSSELNVNALELDDSALYLCASSRDRAYEQYFGPGTRLTVT.